This T cell receptor (beta chain) came from a study of blood T cells in healthy people across ages. Using a J-beta primer mix together with a sample-barcoded 5' primer, a second PCR was run for about 6 to 11 cycles. TCRdb re-derived calls from the 5' RACE reads in MiXCR, one entry per CDR3 protein. This sample carries under 2 million distinct CDR3 sequences, about 35% of them seen once, and the ten largest clones take approximately 10%. Each sample gave at least 6 million isolated PBMCs. The CDR3 length is 16 residues. Material: blood. This TCR came from a woman younger than 45 in good health. V gene TRBV21-1 combines with J gene TRBJ1-2. TRBV21-1 is recorded as a pseudogene. Written as DNA, the CDR3 is TGTGCCAGCAGCAGGCGGTGGAGCTCCAAAACCCGTGGCTACACCTTC. As protein: CASSRRWSSKTRGYTF.